This T cell receptor (beta chain) was sequenced during a study of T cells in Graves' hyperthyroidism and ophthalmopathy. Study-wide results and caveats: Clonotypes that were expanded in thyroid above 0.001 mostly appeared in blood too. Before onset, by a median of around 6.4 months, the model predicted ophthalmopathy.

The investigators amplified TCR beta CDR3 regions from RNA transcripts. HTBI primers were used for first-round RT-PCR of the TCR CDR3. TCRdb re-called the multiplex PCR reads through MiXCR, storing one row per CDR3 protein. The sample contains more than 600,000 distinct CDR3 sequences, 16% of which appear only once. This CDR3 comprises 20 residues. V shed 3 bases and J 5 bases; nucleotides not matched to a gene: 20. Germline V CDR1 and CDR2: SGHAT, FQDESV (reference sequence). This clonotype was counted only a few times. The antigen remains unidentified. For the diagnoses, clinical symptoms, serum thyroxine and TRAb, thyroid ultrasound and orbital computed tomography were used. PBMCs stemmed from 8.5 to 10 ml fresh peripheral blood.

Input material: blood. This receptor was taken from a man aged 18-30 years with Graves' hyperthyroidism. This chain connects TRBV11-1 to TRBJ2-1; 9 nucleotides align to TRBD2. In nucleotides, the CDR3 is TGTGCCAGCAGCTTCCCCCGTTTTTCGCGGGAGGGCCTCGGGGACAATGAGCAGTTCTTC. This gives the protein CASSFPRFSREGLGDNEQFF. Variable domain in full (rest from reference TRBV11-1 and TRBJ2-1): EAEVAQSPRYKITEKSQAVAFWCDPISGHATLYWYRQILGQGPELLVQFQDESVVDDSQLPKDRFSAERLKGVDSTLKIQPAELGDSAMYLCASSFPRFSREGLGDNEQFFGPGTRLTVL.